A selection of T cell receptor beta chains follows, all from one sample in a study of beta chain features in type 1 diabetes. Clones were sequenced by immunoSEQ multiplex PCR, and TCRdb holds only the in-frame ones, with some missing. The table has 150,000 to 180,000 clones, 10% seen once. The sample taken for sequencing was central memory CD4+ T cells from blood. These receptors were obtained from a man aged 25 to 40 with type 1 diabetes. Both conserved end residues are part of each CDR3.

v_call cdr3_aa
TRBV29-1 CGAWSGANVLTF
TRBV4-3 CASSPREGGFNEQFF
TRBV7-2 CASSSQGIEQYF
TRBV6-5 CASSSPYYEQYF
TRBV29-1 CSVDPQRGHEQYF
TRBV6-5 CASSYSGTGGLYEQYF
TRBV6-5 CASSLGTSYEQYF
TRBV28 CASSLHSGRKDGELFF
TRBV4-1 CASSQDTQRGYNEQFF
TRBV7-9 CASSLDLAGTGQFF
TRBV7-6 CASSTQATGELFF
TRBV20-1 CSGEPAYEQYF
TRBV6-1 CASSELAGGGETQYF
TRBV15 CATSRERGPYEQYF
TRBV5-4 CASSRAGNTGELFF
TRBV9 CASSLLLGHHADTQYF
TRBV2 CASRGSLTGELFF
TRBV29-1 CSVAGGPNEQFF
TRBV19 CASSKTGYVAFF
TRBV4-3 CASSRYLAGGDNEQFF
TRBV29-1 CSVGSLAGQETQYF
TRBV14 CASSQDLLGQTRGEKLFF
TRBV28 CASTRIGTSGNIQYF